These 32 T cell receptor beta chains originate from one sample sequenced in a study of blood T cell repertoires in COVID-19. Clones were sequenced by immunoSEQ multiplex PCR, and TCRdb holds only the in-frame ones, with some missing. The sample contains 250,000 to 300,000 clones, 85% of which appear only once. Sequencing was carried out using peripheral blood. Receptors originate from a man in his forties or fifties with active or convalescent COVID-19.

This clone was seen only once. The chain uses TRBV27 and TRBJ2-7; 10 bases line up with TRBD2. With 4 bases clipped from V and 8 bases from J, the junction kept 8 bases outside the gene matches. Germline V gene data show CDR1 as MNHEY and CDR2 as SMNVEV (reference sequence). The CDR3 runs 14 residues. CDR3 region: CASSSGSSGSQQYF. DNA for the CDR3: TGTGCCAGCAGTTCCGGCTCTAGCGGGAGCCAGCAGTACTTC.

The chain carries TRBV27 and TRBJ2-7; TRBD2 agrees at 11 bases. This CDR3 has 15 residues. Per the germline V gene, CDR1 is MNHEY and CDR2 is SMNVEV (reference sequence). Trimming cost V 5 bases and J 1 base; bases outside gene matches: 4. The CDR3 bases are TGTGCCAGCAGTCCGTTAGCGGGAGGGTCCTACGAGCAGTACTTC. Translating gives CASSPLAGGSYEQYF.

The V gene is TRBV7-2, the J gene TRBJ2-3; 9 bases fit TRBD2. V was pared by 7 bases and J by 10 bases, with 12 bases of the junction left unmatched. The CDR3 spans 14 residues. The germline gives CDR1 SGHTA, CDR2 FQGNSA. The CDR3 nucleotides read TGTGCCAGCACCCAACGAGCGGGGGGTTTTTCGCAGTATTTT. Its translation: CASTQRAGGFSQYF.

This clone was detected only a few times. This chain joins TRBV6-2 or TRBV6-3 and TRBJ1-2; TRBD1 agrees at 8 bases. Germline V gives CDR1 MNHEY, CDR2 SVGEGT. CDR3 length: 15 residues. With 6 bases clipped from V and 3 bases from J, the junction kept 9 bases outside the gene matches. CDR3 amino acids: CASSDRTGRYYGYTF. DNA of the CDR3: TGTGCCAGCAGCGACAGGACAGGGCGCTACTATGGCTACACCTTC.

The chain recombines TRBV2 with TRBJ1-5, with D maybe TRBD1 (5 bases). The CDR3 is 15 residues long. V dropped 8 bases and J dropped 0 bases, with 14 bases sitting between them. The germline CDR1 and CDR2 sequences are SNHLY and FYNNEI. This CDR3 reads CASLGTDDSNQPQHF. In DNA form, the CDR3 reads TGTGCCAGCTTGGGGACTGATGATAGCAATCAGCCCCAGCATTTT.

V usage is TRBV28 and J usage is TRBJ1-6; 9 nucleotides agree with TRBD1. Trimming removed 3 bases from V and 7 bases from J; junction bases left unmatched: 4. This CDR3 contains 15 residues. Germline CDR1 is MDHEN and CDR2 is SYDVKM. The CDR3 DNA follows: TGTGCCAGCAGTTTCTGGACAGGGGTAAATTCACCCCTCCACTTT. The encoded protein is CASSFWTGVNSPLHF. Complete variable domain (other parts from reference TRBV28 and TRBJ1-6): DVKVTQSSRYLVKRTGEKVFLECVQDMDHENMFWYRQDPGLGLRLIYFSYDVKMKEKGDIPEGYSVSREKKERFSLILESASTNQTSMYLCASSFWTGVNSPLHFGNGTRLTVT.

This chain links TRBV7-9 with TRBJ1-1; perhaps TRBD1 as D (6 bases). CDR1 and CDR2 (germline): SEHNR, FQNEAQ (reference sequence). Trimming took off 2 bases at V and 4 bases at J, with 17 bases between the two ends. The CDR3 loop spans 16 amino acids. CDR3 sequence: CASSLTGGRGATEAFF. In nucleotides, the CDR3 is TGTGCCAGCAGCTTAACGGGTGGGCGGGGGGCCACTGAAGCTTTCTTT.

V usage is TRBV5-1 and J usage is TRBJ1-1; TRBD1 might be the D (6 bases). Germline CDR1 reads SGHRS; CDR2 reads YFSETQ. Trimming stripped 1 base from V and 1 base from J, with 11 bases between. The CDR3 consists of 15 residues. The CDR3 region is CASSLLAQGNTEAFF. The CDR3, as DNA: TGCGCCAGCAGCTTGTTAGCACAGGGGAACACTGAAGCTTTCTTT.

This rearrangement joins TRBV25-1 to TRBJ2-2; D perhaps matches TRBD1 (5 bases). V was cut by 6 bases and J by 2 bases, with 10 bases left in between. The CDR3 is 14 residues long. Germline assignment: CDR1 MGHDK and CDR2 SYGVNS. Written as DNA, the CDR3 is TGTGCCAGCAGCGCCAGGGTCAACACCGGGGAGCTGTTTTTT. Translated: CASSARVNTGELFF.

The CDR3 protein is CAISGLGGTGELFF. The CDR3 DNA sequence: TGTGCCATCAGTGGACTAGGAGGGACCGGGGAGCTGTTTTTT. The chain links TRBV10-3 to TRBJ2-2; a weak D match, TRBD2 (6 bases). Germline V CDR1 and CDR2: ENHRY, SYGVKD. This CDR3 is built from 14 residues. Trimming took 4 bases from V and 5 from J, leaving 11 bases between them.

J is TRBJ2-7 and V is TRBV6-5; 7 bases are a match to TRBD1. V gave up 8 bases and J gave up 1 base; unmatched junction bases: 2. CDR3 length: 12 residues. Germline V CDR1 and CDR2: MNHEY, SVGAGI. CDR3 in amino acids: CASGGQSYEQYF. Here the CDR3 DNA reads TGTGCCAGCGGGGGACAGTCCTACGAGCAGTACTTC.

The chain has TRBV7-6 and TRBJ2-3, with 7 bases that match TRBD2. Germline CDR1 is SGHVS and CDR2 is FNYEAQ. CDR3 length equals 17 residues. The V segment lost 5 bases and the J segment 3 bases; nucleotides outside the gene matches: 14. Here the CDR3 reads CASSPSWSGGATDTQYF. CDR3 coding DNA: TGTGCCAGCAGCCCTTCTTGGTCGGGAGGCGCTACAGATACGCAGTATTTT.

The chain has TRBV13 and TRBJ2-7; TRBD1 aligns across 8 bases. Germline CDR1 PRHDT, CDR2 FYEKMQ (reference sequence). V dropped 5 bases and J dropped 4; count of bases not matched to a gene: 7. The CDR3 loop spans 14 amino acids. The CDR3 DNA follows: TGTGCCAGCAGCATGACAGGGGTTGATTACGAGCAGTACTTC. It is translated as CASSMTGVDYEQYF.

This CDR3 reads CASSPGQGAGRYGYTF. CDR3 nucleotides: TGTGCCAGTAGTCCGGGACAGGGTGCCGGGAGATATGGCTACACCTTC. The chain is built from TRBV19 and TRBJ1-2, with 9 bases that match TRBD1. Trimming removed 5 bases from V and 5 bases from J; junction bases left unmatched: 12. The CDR3 contains 16 residues. CDR1 LNHDA and CDR2 SQIVND come from the germline V gene (reference sequence).

This rearrangement joins TRBV2 to TRBJ2-7; 7 bases fit TRBD1. This CDR3 is 17 amino acids long. The ends lost 4 bases at V and 0 bases at J; junction bases unmatched: 12. CDR1 is SNHLY, CDR2 FYNNEI, per germline. The CDR3 nucleotides read TGTGCCAGCAGTGGACAGTCGACAGGGACAAGCTCCTACGAGCAGTACTTC. This sequence encodes CASSGQSTGTSSYEQYF.

The gene calls are TRBV18 and TRBJ1-2, with 7 bases aligning to TRBD1. CDR3 length equals 16 residues. The ends lost 2 bases at V and 7 bases at J; junction bases unmatched: 13. Germline values: CDR1 KGHSH, CDR2 LQKENI. Here the CDR3 reads CASSPAGQAAMGGYTF. The CDR3 nucleotides are TGTGCCAGCTCACCAGCCGGACAGGCTGCTATGGGTGGCTACACCTTC.

The chain couples TRBV12-5 to TRBJ2-5, with 7 positions matching TRBD2. V dropped 3 bases and J dropped 4; count of bases not matched to a gene: 8. Germline V gene lookup returns CDR1 LGHNT and CDR2 FRNRAP. The CDR3 is 15 amino acids. DNA for the CDR3: TGTGCTAGTGGTTTTACCAAGGCGGGAGTAGAGACCCAGTACTTC. It encodes CASGFTKAGVETQYF.

The chain employs TRBV18 and TRBJ1-6; 8 bases align to TRBD1. The germline gives CDR1 KGHSH, CDR2 LQKENI. This CDR3 comprises 16 residues. V shed 2 bases, J shed 7 bases, and the junction held 7 bases outside the gene matches. CDR3 DNA sequence: TGTGCCAGCTCACCAGTCGACAGGGGAACGAATTCACCCCTCCACTTT. Translated, it gives CASSPVDRGTNSPLHF.

This chain links TRBV6-5 with TRBJ2-1; possible D gene TRBD1, 6 bases. The V end lost 7 bases, the J end lost 0 bases, and 13 bases lay between the germline ends. Per germline, CDR1 MNHEY and CDR2 SVGAGI. This CDR3 is 15 amino acids long. CDR3 protein: CASTETGRSYNEQFF. CDR3 sequence (DNA): TGTGCCAGCACCGAAACAGGGCGCTCCTACAATGAGCAGTTCTTC.

The V and J genes are TRBV9 and TRBJ2-3, with 12 nucleotides matching TRBD2. V gave up 0 bases and J gave up 0 bases; unmatched junction bases: 5. This CDR3 is 18 amino acids long. The germline CDR1 and CDR2 sequences are SGDLS and YYNGEE. The CDR3 loop reads CASSVGLAGALSTDTQYF. The CDR3 DNA follows: TGTGCCAGCAGCGTAGGACTAGCGGGAGCCCTTAGCACAGATACGCAGTATTTT.

The chain couples TRBV5-6 to TRBJ2-5, with a possible D match to TRBD2 (6 bases). V shed 1 base and J shed 0 bases, with 16 bases lying between them. From germline, CDR1 is SGHDT and CDR2 YYEEEE. The CDR3 is 17 amino acids. This CDR3 reads CASSLRGSGYHQETQYF. CDR3 bases: TGTGCCAGCAGCTTGAGGGGTAGCGGCTACCACCAAGAGACCCAGTACTTC.

This chain links TRBV28 with TRBJ1-4; 7 bases align to TRBD1. V shed 6 bases and J 4 bases; nucleotides not matched to a gene: 8. This CDR3 has 15 amino acids. Germline CDR1 and CDR2: MDHEN and SYDVKM. The CDR3 region is CASSPPRQGNEKLFF. The CDR3, as DNA: TGTGCCAGCAGCCCTCCCCGACAGGGTAATGAAAAACTGTTTTTT.

The V gene is TRBV12-3 or TRBV12-4, the J gene TRBJ2-1; 7 bases line up with TRBD2. This CDR3 region has 12 residues. Trimming took 0 bases from V and 13 from J; bases not matched to a gene: 3. CDR3 coding DNA: TGTGCCAGCAGTTTAGCGGGGAGGGGACAGTTCTTC. Translating it yields CASSLAGRGQFF.

This chain links TRBV5-1 with TRBJ2-7; 7 bases fit TRBD2. This CDR3 spans 15 amino acids. Germline V gene data show CDR1 as SGHRS and CDR2 as YFSETQ. V gave up 0 bases and J gave up 2 bases; unmatched junction bases: 5. CDR3 DNA sequence: TGCGCCAGCAGCTTGGTGCGGGAGACCACCTACGAGCAGTACTTC. Translation: CASSLVRETTYEQYF.

This clone has more than one count but fewer than ten. The rearrangement uses TRBV28 and TRBJ2-7; 8 bases line up with TRBD1. Germline V gives CDR1 MDHEN, CDR2 SYDVKM. The CDR3 totals 13 residues. V trimming: 4 bases; J trimming: 3 bases; junction bases outside the gene matches: 2. The CDR3 DNA reads as TGTGCCAGCAGTTCGGGACAGGACTACGAGCAGTACTTC. It translates to CASSSGQDYEQYF.

The chain recombines TRBV9 with TRBJ2-2; 7 bases fit TRBD2. CDR1 SGDLS and CDR2 YYNGEE come from the germline V gene. Trimming removed 4 bases from V and 1 base from J; junction bases left unmatched: 7. CDR3 length equals 16 residues. CDR3 DNA sequence: TGTGCCAGCAGCCTCCGGGACTACCGGAACACCGGGGAGCTGTTTTTT. It codes for CASSLRDYRNTGELFF.

The gene calls are TRBV12-5 and TRBJ2-6; D not resolved. Per the germline V gene, CDR1 is LGHNT and CDR2 is FRNRAP. The V end lost 1 base, the J end lost 0 bases, and 4 bases lay between the germline ends. The CDR3 covers 15 residues. CDR3 nucleotide sequence: TGTGCTAGTGGTTTGGACATCTCTGGGGCCAACGTCCTGACTTTC. Protein: CASGLDISGANVLTF. Complete variable domain (other parts from reference TRBV12-5 and TRBJ2-6): DARVTQTPRHKVTEMGQEVTMRCQPILGHNTVFWYRQTMMQGLELLAYFRNRAPLDDSGMPKDRFSAEMPDATLATLKIQPSEPRDSAVYFCASGLDISGANVLTFGAGSRLTVL.

This clone was observed a few times. This chain connects TRBV12-3 or TRBV12-4 to TRBJ1-5, with TRBD1 as a possible D gene (6 bases). V was clipped by 6 bases and J by 6 bases, with 9 bases between them. This CDR3 is 12 amino acids long. DNA of the CDR3: TGTGCCAGCAGCCAGGGGTTTCAGCCCCAGCATTTT. Protein sequence: CASSQGFQPQHF.

This rearrangement joins TRBV5-4 to TRBJ1-2; D unresolved. V lost 0 bases, J lost 0 bases, and 15 bases lay in between. CDR3 size: 17 residues. Germline V lookup: CDR1 SGHNT, CDR2 YYREEE (reference sequence). CDR3: CASSLGGRGKANYGYTF. CDR3 nucleotides: TGTGCCAGCAGCTTGGGTGGTCGGGGTAAGGCTAACTATGGCTACACCTTC.

This sequence joins TRBV28 and TRBJ1-2, with 7 nucleotides matching TRBD1. The V gene end was trimmed by 5 bases and the J gene end by 5 bases; junction bases not matched to a gene: 5. This CDR3 is built from 13 residues. The germline V gene encodes CDR1 MDHEN and CDR2 SYDVKM. DNA for the CDR3: TGTGCCAGCAGTCCTGGACAGGAGTATGGCTACACCTTC. Translating gives CASSPGQEYGYTF.

The genes are TRBV7-2 and TRBJ2-1; D possibly corresponds to TRBD1 (6 bases). CDR1 SGHTA and CDR2 FQGNSA come from the germline V gene. The CDR3 extends over 15 amino acids. V was trimmed by 2 bases and J by 1 base, leaving 9 bases between them. Written as DNA, the CDR3 is TGTGCCAGCAGCTTAAGCCAGGGGTCCTACAATGAGCAGTTCTTC. The encoded protein is CASSLSQGSYNEQFF.

This chain uses TRBV4-1 with TRBJ2-1, with TRBD2 identical over 13 bases. The CDR3 extends over 15 amino acids. With 4 bases clipped from V and 9 bases from J, the junction kept 6 bases outside the gene matches. Germline V lookup: CDR1 MGHRA, CDR2 YSYEKL. CDR3 sequence: CASSLGLAGVSEQFF. The CDR3 DNA reads as TGCGCCAGCAGCCTAGGACTAGCGGGAGTAAGTGAGCAGTTCTTC.